The 32 T cell receptor beta chains presented below share a single source sample, sequenced in a study of blood T cell repertoires in COVID-19. Method: immunoSEQ multiplex PCR; TCRdb's copy keeps in-frame clones and lacks some. The sample consists of more than 130,000 clones, 84% of them appearing once. Material: peripheral blood. The receptors originated from a woman of 80 years or more in a cohort sampled during active or convalescent COVID-19.

In its sample, this clone was seen many times. The J gene is TRBJ1-6, the V gene TRBV28; maybe TRBD1 (5 bases). CDR1 MDHEN and CDR2 SYDVKM come from the germline V gene. The CDR3 totals 15 residues. V was clipped by 1 base and J by 4 bases, with 8 bases between them. CDR3 protein: CASSLYQGYNSPLHF. The CDR3 DNA is TGTGCCAGCAGTTTATATCAGGGTTATAATTCACCCCTCCACTTT.

CDR3 loop: CASSLDPGTQYF. The DNA of the CDR3 is TGCGCCAGCAGCTTGGACCCGGGGACCCAGTACTTC. The J gene is TRBJ2-5, the V gene TRBV5-1; D not resolved. V gave up 0 bases and J gave up 7 bases, with 7 bases separating them. In germline, CDR1 is SGHRS, CDR2 YFSETQ. The CDR3 has 12 residues.

This rearrangement joins TRBV11-2 to TRBJ2-7; a possible D gene is TRBD1 (6 bases). Trimming stripped 7 bases from V and 1 base from J, with 17 bases between. Germline V gene lookup returns CDR1 SGHAT and CDR2 FQNNGV. The CDR3 covers 15 residues. The CDR3 DNA reads as TGTGCCAGCACCAAATTTTACAGGGCGTCCTACGAGCAGTACGTC. Translating gives CASTKFYRASYEQYV.

The chain joins TRBV7-3 to TRBJ2-5; possible D gene TRBD1, 6 bases. V lost 5 bases, J lost 4 bases, and 20 bases lay in between. The CDR3 has 16 amino acids. The germline CDR1 and CDR2 sequences are SGHTA and FQGTGA. The CDR3 DNA is TGTGCCAGCAGCCAAAAAGGGGGTCGAAGAGGAGAGACCCAGTACTTC. Amino acids: CASSQKGGRRGETQYF.

This sequence joins TRBV9 and TRBJ1-2; TRBD1 matches at 10 bases. This CDR3 contains 15 residues. The ends lost 4 bases at V and 7 bases at J; junction bases unmatched: 10. Germline assignment: CDR1 SGDLS and CDR2 YYNGEE. The CDR3 region has the DNA TGTGCCAGCAGCCCAGCCCCGACAGGGGGCATTGGCTACACCTTC. Its protein is CASSPAPTGGIGYTF.

The chain joins TRBV7-3 to TRBJ2-1; 14 bases are a match to TRBD2. Germline V gene lookup returns CDR1 SGHTA and CDR2 FQGTGA. The trim removed 4 bases at V and 7 bases at J, leaving 6 bases unmatched. The CDR3 runs to 16 residues. Written as DNA, the CDR3 is TGTGCCAGCAGCTCGAGACTAGCGGGGGGGCGTAATGAGCAGTTCTTC. Translating it yields CASSSRLAGGRNEQFF. Variable domain in full (rest from reference TRBV7-3 and TRBJ2-1): GAGVSQTPSNKVTEKGKYVELRCDPISGHTALYWYRQSLGQGPEFLIYFQGTGAADDSGLPNDRFFAVRPEGSVSTLKIQRTERGDSAVYLCASSSRLAGGRNEQFFGPGTRLTVL.

CDR3 DNA: TGTGCCGTGGACAGGGGGAGTGAAAAACTGTTTTTT. Translated: CAVDRGSEKLFF. The chain links TRBV7-9 to TRBJ1-4, with 10 positions matching TRBD1. CDR3 length: 12 residues. The germline gives CDR1 SEHNR, CDR2 FQNEAQ (reference sequence). V shed 11 bases and J 7 bases; nucleotides not matched to a gene: 4.

This clone was counted once. The chain uses TRBV4-2 and TRBJ2-3; no reliable D call. The V gene lost 0 bases and the J gene lost 1 base, with 8 bases spanning the gap. Looked up from germline, CDR1 is LGHNA and CDR2 is YNFKEQ. The CDR3 runs to 15 residues. CDR3 loop: CASSQDLRGTDTQYF. CDR3 DNA: TGTGCCAGCAGCCAAGACTTACGAGGCACAGATACGCAGTATTTT.

The V call is TRBV24-1, the J call TRBJ2-1, with D possibly being TRBD2 (7 bases). Germline V gene sequence: CDR1 KGHDR, CDR2 SFDVKD. V was trimmed by 4 bases and J by 2 bases, leaving 14 bases between them. The CDR3 spans 16 residues. The CDR3: CATSDGGPGAYNEQFF. The DNA of the CDR3 is TGTGCCACCAGTGACGGGGGGCCGGGGGCCTACAATGAGCAGTTCTTC.

The DNA of the CDR3 is TGTGCCAGCAGCTTAGTAGCAACAGGGGATGGCTACACCTTC. As protein: CASSLVATGDGYTF. V usage is TRBV7-2 and J usage is TRBJ1-2, with 7 bases that match TRBD1. CDR1 SGHTA and CDR2 FQGNSA come from the germline V gene. The CDR3 sequence is 14 residues long. The ends lost 1 base at V and 6 bases at J; junction bases unmatched: 5.

This chain connects TRBV19 to TRBJ2-3; TRBD2 matches 10 bases. Germline CDR1 reads LNHDA; CDR2 reads SQIVND (reference sequence). V lost 6 bases to trimming and J lost 7 bases; unmatched junction nucleotides: 13. CDR3 length equals 16 residues. CDR3 DNA: TGTGCCAGTAGCCCCCCTAGCGGGGGTACCCCGTATACGCAGTATTTT. Translation: CASSPPSGGTPYTQYF.

The V call is TRBV11-2, the J call TRBJ2-7; 7 nucleotides agree with TRBD1. The CDR3 covers 14 residues. V lost 5 bases and J lost 5; bases outside the gene matches: 9. The germline gives CDR1 SGHAT, CDR2 FQNNGV. The CDR3 protein is CASSPLGGTDEQYF. The CDR3 DNA is TGTGCCAGCAGCCCCTTAGGGGGCACTGACGAGCAGTACTTC. Using reference TRBV11-2 and TRBJ2-7 for the parts outside the CDR3, the full variable domain is EAGVAQSPRYKIIEKRQSVAFWCNPISGHATLYWYQQILGQGPKLLIQFQNNGVVDDSQLPKDRFSAERLKGVDSTLKIQPAKLEDSAVYLCASSPLGGTDEQYFGPGTRLTVT.

The chain recombines TRBV10-3 with TRBJ2-5, with 13 bases matching TRBD2. V shed 10 bases and J 2 bases; nucleotides not matched to a gene: 10. Germline-derived CDR1 and CDR2 are ENHRY and SYGVKD. The CDR3 totals 16 residues. CDR3 amino acids: CATRGTSGALQETQYF. Here the CDR3 DNA reads TGTGCCACCCGGGGGACTAGCGGGGCCCTTCAAGAGACCCAGTACTTC.

The chain joins TRBV5-1 to TRBJ2-2, with TRBD2 as a possible D gene (5 bases). Trimming took 9 bases from V and 3 from J, leaving 6 bases between them. This CDR3 spans 11 amino acids. Germline CDR1 is SGHRS and CDR2 is YFSETQ. CDR3 DNA sequence: TGCGCCACCGGGGACACCGGGGAGCTGTTTTTT. Translated: CATGDTGELFF.

The rearrangement uses TRBV6-6 and TRBJ1-6, with D hard to call. Germline values: CDR1 MNHNY, CDR2 SVGAGI (reference sequence). The CDR3 extends over 15 amino acids. The V end lost 5 bases, the J end lost 7 bases, and 15 bases lay between the germline ends. The CDR3 loop is CASSRTTGENSPLHF. The CDR3 nucleotides are TGTGCCAGCAGTCGGACCACCGGGGAAAATTCACCCCTCCACTTT.

The chain is built from TRBV7-2 and TRBJ1-2; 7 bases match TRBD1. J was trimmed by 9 bases and V by 1 base; bases with no gene match: 5. The CDR3 is made up of 13 amino acids. CDR1 and CDR2 from the germline V gene are SGHTA and FQGNSA. The CDR3 DNA reads TGTGCCAGCAGCTTAGTGGGACAGAGCAGCTACACCTTC. Protein product: CASSLVGQSSYTF.

The rearrangement links TRBV6-5 to TRBJ1-1; 8 bases agree with TRBD1. This CDR3 has 12 amino acids. Germline-derived CDR1 and CDR2 are MNHEY and SVGAGI. With 7 bases clipped from V and 5 bases from J, the junction kept 3 bases outside the gene matches. The CDR3 sequence is CASNRGDTEAFF. In DNA form, the CDR3 reads TGTGCCAGCAACAGGGGGGATACTGAAGCTTTCTTT.

This rearrangement joins TRBV28 to TRBJ1-5; 12 nucleotides agree with TRBD1. J was trimmed by 7 bases and V by 2 bases; bases with no gene match: 6. The CDR3 has 16 amino acids. Per the germline V gene, CDR1 is MDHEN and CDR2 is SYDVKM. CDR3 nucleotide sequence: TGTGCCAGCAGTTTAGGGACAGGGGGCGGAGGCCAGCCCCAGCATTTT. Encoded protein: CASSLGTGGGGQPQHF.

V usage is TRBV7-2 and J usage is TRBJ2-4, with TRBD2 identical over 11 bases. The CDR3 totals 14 residues. Losses at the gene ends were 1 base for V and 9 bases for J; bases not matched to a gene: 2. CDR1 is SGHTA and CDR2 is FQGNSA in the germline V gene. Written as DNA, the CDR3 is TGTGCCAGCAGCTTAGACCTAGCGGGGGGCATTCAGTACTTC. Its translation is CASSLDLAGGIQYF.

V and J are TRBV5-8 and TRBJ2-5, with 15 bases identical to TRBD2. The CDR3 is 16 residues long. Germline V gives CDR1 SGHTS, CDR2 YDEGEE. Unmatched junction bases numbered 6, after V lost 4 bases and J lost 5 bases. CDR3 loop: CASSPGLAGGHETQYF. Here the CDR3 DNA reads TGTGCCAGCAGCCCTGGACTAGCGGGGGGGCATGAGACCCAGTACTTC.

The chain recombines TRBV7-3 with TRBJ1-6; D is unclear. V gave up 3 bases and J gave up 5 bases, with 5 bases separating them. CDR3 size: 13 residues. Germline CDR1 is SGHTA and CDR2 is FQGTGA. The chain's CDR3 is CASSFSDNSPLHF. The CDR3 nucleotides are TGTGCCAGCAGCTTTTCTGATAATTCACCCCTCCACTTT.

The rearrangement uses TRBV27 and TRBJ1-2, with D possibly matching TRBD1 (6 bases). The CDR3 is 13 residues long. Trimming removed 3 bases from V and 6 bases from J, with 11 bases in between. Germline CDR1 and CDR2: MNHEY and SMNVEV (reference sequence). DNA of the CDR3: TGTGCCAGCAGTTTGGCGCAGGGGAATGGCTACACCTTC. Protein: CASSLAQGNGYTF.

The CDR3 spells CASSPIGDSDTQYF. The CDR3, as DNA: TGCGCCAGCAGCCCGATCGGGGATTCAGATACGCAGTATTTT. The V gene is TRBV5-1, the J gene TRBJ2-3, with D possibly matching TRBD2 (5 bases). Trimming left V 4 bases short and J 4 bases short, with 13 bases between. Per the germline V gene, CDR1 is SGHRS and CDR2 is YFSETQ. This CDR3 contains 14 residues.

The rearrangement joins TRBV3-1 (or the pseudogene TRBV3-2) to TRBJ1-2, with 7 bases identical to TRBD1. The CDR3 runs to 16 residues. Germline CDR1 reads LGHDT; CDR2 reads YNNKEL (reference sequence). J lost 3 bases, V lost 2 bases, and 9 bases had no gene match. DNA for the CDR3: TGTGCCAGCAGCCAAAGACTGACAGGGTTAGACTATGGCTACACCTTC. It yields the protein CASSQRLTGLDYGYTF.

The chain employs TRBV5-4 and TRBJ1-1; 7 nucleotides align to TRBD1. CDR1 SGHNT and CDR2 YYREEE come from the germline V gene (reference sequence). The CDR3 is 14 amino acids. V lost 1 base, J lost 8 bases, and 8 bases stayed unmatched. CDR3 nucleotides: TGTGCCAGCAGCTTGCGAGGGGGCCTCACAGAAGCTTTCTTT. Protein: CASSLRGGLTEAFF.

J is TRBJ1-1 and V is TRBV5-5; 7 nucleotides agree with TRBD1. V dropped 4 bases and J dropped 1; count of bases not matched to a gene: 7. This CDR3 is built from 15 residues. Germline CDR1 SGHKS, CDR2 YYEKEE (reference sequence). The CDR3 spells CASSKGQVGNTEAFF. CDR3 in DNA: TGTGCCAGCAGCAAAGGACAGGTGGGGAACACTGAAGCTTTCTTT.

This clone has a handful of counts. The V call is TRBV3-1 (or the pseudogene TRBV3-2), the J call TRBJ2-1; TRBD2 aligns across 7 bases. CDR1 and CDR2 (germline): LGHDT, YNNKEL (reference sequence). This CDR3 has 13 residues. The J segment lost 9 bases and the V segment lost 5 bases, leaving 7 bases of the junction unmatched. CDR3 DNA: TGTGCCAGCAGCACAAGCGGGGTGGGTGAGCAGTTCTTC. Translated: CASSTSGVGEQFF.

The chain links TRBV7-8 to TRBJ1-1; no clear D. The germline gives CDR1 SGHVS, CDR2 FQNEAQ. The CDR3 extends over 15 amino acids. Trimming shortened V by 1 base and J by 0 bases, and 9 bases separated the two germline ends. CDR3 sequence (DNA): TGTGCCAGCAGCTTAGAGAGGGTAATGAACACTGAAGCTTTCTTT. Its protein is CASSLERVMNTEAFF. The complete variable domain, with remaining parts taken from reference TRBV7-8 and TRBJ1-1, reads GAGVSQSPRYKVAKRGQDVALRCDPISGHVSLFWYQQALGQGPEFLTYFQNEAQLDKSGLPSDRFFAERPEGSVSTLKIQRTQQEDSAVYLCASSLERVMNTEAFFGQGTRLTVV.

This chain uses TRBV19 with TRBJ2-3; TRBD1 is a possible D gene (6 bases). V was shortened by 6 bases and J by 2 bases, with 18 bases between the two germline ends. This CDR3 has 16 amino acids. Germline values: CDR1 LNHDA, CDR2 SQIVND (reference sequence). This CDR3 reads CASRPLVDRTTDTQYF. The CDR3 coding sequence is TGTGCCAGTAGGCCTCTAGTCGACAGGACCACAGATACGCAGTATTTT.

The gene calls are TRBV7-9 and TRBJ1-1; 11 bases map to TRBD1. CDR3 length equals 16 residues. V dropped 0 bases and J dropped 5; count of bases not matched to a gene: 5. The V gene's germline CDR1 is SEHNR and CDR2 FQNEAQ (reference sequence). CDR3 residues: CASSLAPGTGGTEAFF. CDR3 DNA sequence: TGTGCCAGCAGCTTAGCCCCCGGGACAGGGGGAACTGAAGCTTTCTTT. Complete variable domain (other parts from reference TRBV7-9 and TRBJ1-1): DTGVSQNPRHKITKRGQNVTFRCDPISEHNRLYWYRQTLGQGPEFLTYFQNEAQLEKSRLLSDRFSAERPKGSFSTLEIQRTEQGDSAMYLCASSLAPGTGGTEAFFGQGTRLTVV.

The rearrangement joins TRBV5-1 to TRBJ2-3; D remains unclear. The V end lost 2 bases, the J end lost 2 bases, and 9 bases lay between the germline ends. CDR3 length: 14 amino acids. Germline-derived CDR1 and CDR2 are SGHRS and YFSETQ. DNA for the CDR3: TGCGCCAGCAGCTTAGGCAGGTCCACAGATACGCAGTATTTT. Residues: CASSLGRSTDTQYF.

This clone has more than one count but fewer than ten. The chain joins TRBV27 to TRBJ1-6, with 7 positions matching TRBD1. CDR1 MNHEY and CDR2 SMNVEV come from the germline V gene (reference sequence). The CDR3 runs to 16 residues. V gave up 7 bases and J gave up 3 bases; unmatched junction bases: 9. CDR3 in DNA: TGTGCCAGCACCCAGGAATCAGGGGGCTATAATTCACCCCTCCACTTT. The encoded protein is CASTQESGGYNSPLHF.